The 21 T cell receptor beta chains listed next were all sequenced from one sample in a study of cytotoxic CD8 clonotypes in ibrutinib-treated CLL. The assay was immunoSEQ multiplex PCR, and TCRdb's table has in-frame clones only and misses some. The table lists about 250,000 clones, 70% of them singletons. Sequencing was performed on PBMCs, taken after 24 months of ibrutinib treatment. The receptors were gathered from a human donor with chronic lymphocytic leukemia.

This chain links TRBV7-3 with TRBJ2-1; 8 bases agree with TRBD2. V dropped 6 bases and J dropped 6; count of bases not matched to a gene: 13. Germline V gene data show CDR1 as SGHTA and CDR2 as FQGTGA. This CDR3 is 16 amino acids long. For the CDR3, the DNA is TGTGCCAGCAGTTATAACCGGGAGGGCCGGAGCAATGAGCAGTTCTTC. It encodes CASSYNREGRSNEQFF.

CDR3 DNA sequence: TGTGCCAGCAGCCCCCAATCAGGGTCCTACGAGCAGTACTTC. It is translated as CASSPQSGSYEQYF. This chain uses TRBV9 with TRBJ2-7, with D maybe TRBD1 (5 bases). Trimming pared 4 bases from V and 1 base from J, leaving 12 bases between. Germline CDR1 and CDR2: SGDLS and YYNGEE. CDR3 length: 14 residues.

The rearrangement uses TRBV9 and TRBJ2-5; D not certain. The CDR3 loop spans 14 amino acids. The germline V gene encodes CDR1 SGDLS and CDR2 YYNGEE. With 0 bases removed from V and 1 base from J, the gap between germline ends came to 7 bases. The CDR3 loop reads CASSVGGLQETQYF. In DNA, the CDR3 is TGTGCCAGCAGCGTAGGGGGTCTCCAAGAGACCCAGTACTTC.

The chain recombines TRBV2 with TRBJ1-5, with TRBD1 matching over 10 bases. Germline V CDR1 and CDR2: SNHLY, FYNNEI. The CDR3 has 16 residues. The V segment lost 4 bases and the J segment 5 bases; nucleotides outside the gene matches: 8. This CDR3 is CASSGPGTGVDQPQHF. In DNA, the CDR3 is TGTGCCAGCAGTGGACCCGGGACAGGGGTGGATCAGCCCCAGCATTTT.

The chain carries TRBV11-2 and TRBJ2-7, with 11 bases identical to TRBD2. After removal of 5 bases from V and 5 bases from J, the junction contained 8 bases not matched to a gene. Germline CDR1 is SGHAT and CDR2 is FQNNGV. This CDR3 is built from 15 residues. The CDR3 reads CASSPTSGRAHEQYF. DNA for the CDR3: TGTGCCAGCAGCCCAACTAGCGGGAGAGCCCACGAGCAGTACTTC.

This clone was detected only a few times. Here the CDR3 reads CASSRAGGPYEQYF. The CDR3 DNA reads as TGTGCCAGCAGCCGAGCGGGAGGACCTTACGAGCAGTACTTC. The gene calls are TRBV7-2 and TRBJ2-7; 9 nucleotides align to TRBD2. With V trimmed by 5 bases and J by 4 bases, 6 bases remained unmatched. The CDR3 has 14 amino acids. Germline loops: CDR1 SGHTA, CDR2 FQGNSA.

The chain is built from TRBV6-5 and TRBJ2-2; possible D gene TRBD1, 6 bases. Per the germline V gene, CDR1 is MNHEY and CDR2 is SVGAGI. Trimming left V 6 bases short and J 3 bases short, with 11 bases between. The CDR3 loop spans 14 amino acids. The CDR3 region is CASSSGTYTGELFF. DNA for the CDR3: TGTGCCAGCAGCTCCGGGACATACACCGGGGAGCTGTTTTTT.

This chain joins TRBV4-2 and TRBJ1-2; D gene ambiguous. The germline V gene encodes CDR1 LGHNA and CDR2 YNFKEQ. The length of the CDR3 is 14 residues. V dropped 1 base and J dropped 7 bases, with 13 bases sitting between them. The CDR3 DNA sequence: TGTGCCAGCAGCCAAGTTTCAGTCTCTGGTGGCTACACCTTC. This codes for CASSQVSVSGGYTF.

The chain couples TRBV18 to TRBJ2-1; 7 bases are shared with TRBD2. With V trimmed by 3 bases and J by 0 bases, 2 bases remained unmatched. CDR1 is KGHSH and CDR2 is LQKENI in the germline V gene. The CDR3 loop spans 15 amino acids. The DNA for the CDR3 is TGTGCCAGCTCACCCGGACTAGTCTCCTACAATGAGCAGTTCTTC. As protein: CASSPGLVSYNEQFF.

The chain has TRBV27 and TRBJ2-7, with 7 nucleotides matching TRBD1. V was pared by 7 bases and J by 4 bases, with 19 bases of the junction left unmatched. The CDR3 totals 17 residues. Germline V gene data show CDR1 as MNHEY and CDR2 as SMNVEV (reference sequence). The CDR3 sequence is CASKFSGSPGQTYEQYF. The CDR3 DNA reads TGTGCCAGCAAATTTTCCGGGTCCCCGGGACAGACTTACGAGCAGTACTTC.

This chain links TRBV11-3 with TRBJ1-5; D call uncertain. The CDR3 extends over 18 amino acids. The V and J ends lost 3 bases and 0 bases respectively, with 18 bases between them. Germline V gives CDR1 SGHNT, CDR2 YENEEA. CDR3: CASSFSPKPSYSNQPQHF. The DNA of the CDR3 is TGTGCCAGCAGCTTCAGCCCTAAGCCTTCATATAGCAATCAGCCCCAGCATTTT.

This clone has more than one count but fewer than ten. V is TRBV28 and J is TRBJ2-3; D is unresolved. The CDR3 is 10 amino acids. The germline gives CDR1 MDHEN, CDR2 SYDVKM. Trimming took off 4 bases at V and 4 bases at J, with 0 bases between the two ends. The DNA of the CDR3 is TGTGCCAGCAGTTCAGATACGCAGTATTTT. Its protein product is CASSSDTQYF.

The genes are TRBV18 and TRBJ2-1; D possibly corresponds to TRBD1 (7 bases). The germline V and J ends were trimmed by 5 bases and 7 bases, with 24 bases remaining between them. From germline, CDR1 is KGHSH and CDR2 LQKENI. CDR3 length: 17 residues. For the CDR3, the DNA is TGTGCCAGCTCAGCGAGACAGGGAGCGGGTCTTCGAAATGAGCAGTTCTTC. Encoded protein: CASSARQGAGLRNEQFF.

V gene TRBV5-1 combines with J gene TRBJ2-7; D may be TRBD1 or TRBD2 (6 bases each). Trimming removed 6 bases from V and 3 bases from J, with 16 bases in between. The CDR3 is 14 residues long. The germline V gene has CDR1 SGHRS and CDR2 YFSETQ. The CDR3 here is CASTPPGGFYEQYF. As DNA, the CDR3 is TGCGCCAGCACCCCCCCCGGGGGCTTCTACGAGCAGTACTTC.

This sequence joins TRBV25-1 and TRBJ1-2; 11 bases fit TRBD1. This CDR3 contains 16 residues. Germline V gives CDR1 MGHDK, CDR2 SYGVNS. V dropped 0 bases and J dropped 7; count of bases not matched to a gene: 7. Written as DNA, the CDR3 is TGTGCCAGCAGTGAATACCCCGGGACAGGGGGGGGTGGCTACACCTTC. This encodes CASSEYPGTGGGGYTF.

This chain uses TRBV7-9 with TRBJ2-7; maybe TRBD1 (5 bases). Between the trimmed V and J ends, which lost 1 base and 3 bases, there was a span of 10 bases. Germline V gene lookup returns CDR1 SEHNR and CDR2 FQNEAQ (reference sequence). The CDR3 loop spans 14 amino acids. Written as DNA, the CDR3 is TGTGCCAGCAGCTTAGTTCAGGGATACTACGAGCAGTACTTC. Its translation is CASSLVQGYYEQYF.

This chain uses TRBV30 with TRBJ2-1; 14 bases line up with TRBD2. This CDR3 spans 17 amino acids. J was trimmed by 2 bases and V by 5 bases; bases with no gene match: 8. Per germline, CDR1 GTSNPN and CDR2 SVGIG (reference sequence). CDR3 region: CAWGGTSGSGTYNEQFF. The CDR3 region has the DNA TGTGCCTGGGGGGGGACTAGCGGGAGTGGCACCTACAATGAGCAGTTCTTC.

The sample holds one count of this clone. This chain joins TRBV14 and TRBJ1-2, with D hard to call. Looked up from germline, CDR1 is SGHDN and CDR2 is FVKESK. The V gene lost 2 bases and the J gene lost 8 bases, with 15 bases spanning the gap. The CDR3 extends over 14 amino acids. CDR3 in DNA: TGTGCCAGCAGCCAATCCTGGTCTTCGCGGGGCTACACCTTC. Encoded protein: CASSQSWSSRGYTF.

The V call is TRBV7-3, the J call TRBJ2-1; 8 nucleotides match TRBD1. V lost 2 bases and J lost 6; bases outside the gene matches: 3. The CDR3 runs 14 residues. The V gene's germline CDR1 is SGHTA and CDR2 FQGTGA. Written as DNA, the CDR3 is TGTGCCAGCAGCTTACTGACAGGGGCCAATGAGCAGTTCTTC. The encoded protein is CASSLLTGANEQFF.

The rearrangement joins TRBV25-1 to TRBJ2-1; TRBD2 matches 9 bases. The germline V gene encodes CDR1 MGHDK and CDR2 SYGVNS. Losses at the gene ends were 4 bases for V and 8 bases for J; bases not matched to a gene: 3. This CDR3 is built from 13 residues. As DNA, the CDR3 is TGTGCCAGCAGTGCGCTAGCGGGACATGAGCAGTTCTTC. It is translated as CASSALAGHEQFF.

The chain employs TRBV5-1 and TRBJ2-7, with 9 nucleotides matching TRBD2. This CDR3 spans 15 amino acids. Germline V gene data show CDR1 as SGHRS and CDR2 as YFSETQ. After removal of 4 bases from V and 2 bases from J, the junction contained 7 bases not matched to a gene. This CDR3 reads CASSLGVAGAYEQYF. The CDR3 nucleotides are TGCGCCAGCAGCCTTGGAGTAGCGGGAGCCTACGAGCAGTACTTC.